Each of the 3 T cell receptor beta chains below was sequenced from the same sample in a study of OX40 agonist ivuxolimab in advanced cancers. TCRdb keeps only in-frame clones here, not all; method: immunoSEQ multiplex PCR. The repertoire holds around 67,000 clones, with 75% to 85% as singletons. Sample: CD4+ or CD8+ T cells sorted from blood, taken in a trial of the OX40 agonist ivuxolimab. The receptors come from an adult with an advanced solid tumor such as melanoma, head and neck, liver or kidney cancer.

J is TRBJ1-2 and V is TRBV18, with D unclear. The CDR3 is 14 residues long. Germline assignment: CDR1 KGHSH and CDR2 LQKENI. The ends were cut back, 2 bases at V and 7 bases at J, with 14 bases in the middle. Written as DNA, the CDR3 is TGTGCCAGCTCACCAGGCACGTCACCGGGTGGCTACACCTTC. It specifies CASSPGTSPGGYTF.

V gene TRBV2 combines with J gene TRBJ2-3; 9 nucleotides align to TRBD2. The V and J ends lost 5 bases and 4 bases, in that order; junction bases with no gene match: 13. The germline gives CDR1 SNHLY, CDR2 FYNNEI. The CDR3 sequence is 17 residues long. For the CDR3, the DNA is TGTGCCAGCAGTCCGTGGCGGGTAGCGGGAGTCCCAGATACGCAGTATTTT. This sequence encodes CASSPWRVAGVPDTQYF.

The J gene is TRBJ2-7, the V gene TRBV5-1; D is possibly TRBD1 or TRBD2 (5 bases each). Trimming stripped 1 base from V and 7 bases from J, with 21 bases between. The CDR3 is 16 amino acids. Looked up from germline, CDR1 is SGHRS and CDR2 is YFSETQ. CDR3 loop: CASSLLWDRKGREQYV. The DNA of the CDR3 is TGCGCCAGCAGCTTGTTGTGGGACCGGAAAGGGCGGGAGCAGTACGTC.